Below are 9 T cell receptor beta chains sequenced from a single sample in a study of lymphopenia after photon versus proton radiotherapy. Using immunoSEQ multiplex PCR, the repertoire was profiled, and TCRdb retains in-frame clones only, with some absent. This table holds 150,000 to 200,000 clones, 75% to 90% found once. Sequencing was performed on peripheral blood, taken from a patient treated with photon-based radiotherapy. Source of these receptors: a man over 45 with gastric cancer.

With regard to this clone: The limits of the CDR3 on the DNA are not certain, so only TCRdb's listed CDR3 is given. V usage is TRBV6-5 and J usage is TRBJ1-1. Including both end residues, the CDR3 is 14 amino acids long. Germline assignment: CDR1 MNHEY and CDR2 SVGAGI. CDR3 in amino acids: CASSSGTFGEGAFF.

The chain couples TRBV19 to TRBJ2-1, with 8 bases fitting TRBD1. CDR3 size: 13 residues. J was trimmed by 4 bases and V by 4 bases; bases with no gene match: 0. Germline loops: CDR1 LNHDA, CDR2 SQIVND (reference sequence). The CDR3, as DNA: TGTGCCAGTAGTAGGACAGGGTACAATGAGCAGTTCTTC. Translating it yields CASSRTGYNEQFF. Complete variable domain (other parts from reference TRBV19 and TRBJ2-1): DGGITQSPKYLFRKEGQNVTLSCEQNLNHDAMYWYRQDPGQGLRLIYYSQIVNDFQKGDIAEGYSVSREKKESFPLTVTSAQKNPTAFYLCASSRTGYNEQFFGPGTRLTVL.

The rearrangement joins TRBV19 to TRBJ2-7, with 10 bases lining up with TRBD1. The CDR3 totals 14 residues. With V trimmed by 6 bases and J by 4 bases, 6 bases remained unmatched. Germline loops: CDR1 LNHDA, CDR2 SQIVND (reference sequence). The CDR3 region is CASSLRDRGYEQYF. The DNA for the CDR3 is TGTGCCAGTAGCCTCCGGGACAGGGGTTACGAGCAGTACTTC.

This chain joins TRBV6-5 and TRBJ2-7; D could derive from TRBD1 or TRBD2 (5 bases each). The CDR3 runs 14 residues. V was shortened by 8 bases and J by 3 bases, with 17 bases between the two germline ends. Germline V gene sequence: CDR1 MNHEY, CDR2 SVGAGI. The CDR3 coding sequence is TGTGCCAGCCGTCCCGGGGCTGGACACTACGAGCAGTACTTC. Translating gives CASRPGAGHYEQYF.

The rearrangement links TRBV5-4 to TRBJ1-2; 7 bases agree with TRBD1. Trimming took 2 bases from V and 4 from J; bases not matched to a gene: 5. The germline gives CDR1 SGHNT, CDR2 YYREEE (reference sequence). The CDR3 has 14 amino acids. Here the CDR3 DNA reads TGTGCCAGCAGCTTAGGACAGGATGTCTATGGCTACACCTTC. This gives the protein CASSLGQDVYGYTF.

The genes are TRBV20-1 and TRBJ2-7; D remains unclear. Germline V gene sequence: CDR1 DFQATT, CDR2 SNEGSKA (reference sequence). V was pared by 1 base and J by 5 bases, with 6 bases between. This CDR3 region has 11 residues. CDR3 DNA: TGCAGTGCTAGAGGGCAGAACGAGCAGTACTTC. The encoded protein is CSARGQNEQYF.

This rearrangement joins TRBV7-9 to TRBJ2-1, with 13 positions matching TRBD2. Germline CDR1 and CDR2: SEHNR and FQNEAQ (reference sequence). V shed 5 bases and J 8 bases; nucleotides not matched to a gene: 6. The CDR3 runs to 15 residues. CDR3 bases: TGTGCCAGCAGCGAAAGGACTAGCGGGAGCGATGAGCAGTTCTTC. Its translation: CASSERTSGSDEQFF.

The count of this clone is one. The V and J genes are TRBV4-1 and TRBJ2-1; tentative D call: TRBD2 (6 bases). The CDR3 is 18 amino acids. V lost 1 base to trimming and J lost 1 base, with 17 bases between them. Per the germline V gene, CDR1 is MGHRA and CDR2 is YSYEKL. In nucleotides, the CDR3 is TGCGCCAGCAGCCAAGGTCCCAGGGTTAGCGGATCCTACAATGAGCAGTTCTTC. Amino acid sequence: CASSQGPRVSGSYNEQFF.

The V gene is TRBV5-4, the J gene TRBJ2-7; 11 positions match TRBD1. The CDR3 spans 15 residues. The germline gives CDR1 SGHNT, CDR2 YYREEE (reference sequence). With 5 bases clipped from V and 3 bases from J, the junction kept 7 bases outside the gene matches. The chain's CDR3 is CASSRPGTGGYEQYF. In nucleotides, the CDR3 is TGTGCCAGCAGTCGGCCCGGGACAGGGGGCTACGAGCAGTACTTC.